This T cell receptor beta chain was recovered during a study of blood T cell repertoires in COVID-19 (TCRdb year 2020). As for the study more broadly: Samples from collaborators originated in the United States, Italy and Spain and spanned both the acute and convalescent phases of COVID-19. The prospective study material was composed of cDNA or gDNA derived from T cells, B-cell-depleted T cells, or PBMCs. The dataset comprised deeply sampled blood TCRbeta repertoires from subjects exposed to, actively infected with, or recovered from COVID-19. The repertoires were released in a freely available public database intended as a resource for research on the immune response to SARS-CoV-2. Samples were obtained from the ongoing ImmuneRACE study (first 160 participants) and from 1,254 subjects provided by 6 global collaborators. A de-identified subject ID, COVID-19 status, age in years and sex were almost always included in the sample metadata. Where available, HLA class I and class II types were obtained from metadata supplied by the sample provider rather than from assay-based typing.

About this clone: What antigen it recognizes has not been identified. No much larger clonotype is one base removed from it; base qualities were not supplied.

The collaborating institutions used their own protocols to collect whole blood in K2EDTA tubes. Collaborator samples were shipped for TCRbeta analysis as frozen whole blood, isolated PBMCs, or DNA extracted from either sample type. What the work shows at the level of the full study, not this receptor alone: How much clinical and demographic metadata was included differed by source and by participant, and the metadata was provided uncurated.

TCRbeta CDR3 regions were amplified from genomic DNA by means of the immunoSEQ Assay, a bias-controlled multiplex PCR. The original methods were these. The number of nucleated cells in each sample was estimated from the amplification of reference gene primers within the assay. To quantify the absolute abundance of each unique TCRbeta CDR3 rearrangement, sequence reads were collapsed and filtered. For each sample, productive Simpson clonality was calculated as the square root of Simpson's diversity index across productive rearrangements. TCRdb obtained this table from immuneACCESS and retained in-frame rearrangements with V and J assigned. These tables miss some clones; where compared with another copy, unresolved V genes account for less than half of the shortfall, and the remainder is unexplained. D and trimming were read from the DNA, whereas the V and J calls and clone size are those reported in that table. Across this sample there are about 150,000 clones, with approximately 86% seen only once. The top ten hold about 11% of the sample.

The source of this sequence is a woman older than 75 with active or convalescent COVID-19. The sample comprised peripheral blood.

The sequenced DNA: TGTGCCAGCAGCTTAGGGGCGGGCCCTGAAGCTTTCTTT. The encoded protein is CASSLGAGPEAFF. The V and J genes are TRBV7-9 and TRBJ1-1, with the identity of the D gene unclear. According to the germline V gene (reference sequence), CDR1 reads SEHNR and CDR2 reads FQNEAQ. Including cysteine and phenylalanine, the CDR3 has 13 amino acids. The read is trimmed to its CDR3 DNA, 39 bases read in frame from base 1. Relative to germline, V is 1 base shorter and J is 6 bases shorter, with 9 bases between their ends.